This T cell receptor (beta chain) is drawn from a study of breast tumors, draining lymph nodes, adjacent tissues. CDR3 length: 19 amino acids. V was pared by 5 bases and J by 3 bases, with 10 bases of the junction left unmatched. In germline, CDR1 is PRHDT, CDR2 FYEKMQ (reference sequence). Study-level results: Compared with lymph nodes, tumors were less diverse; compared with nontumor tissue, more.

TCRdb re-called the multiplex PCR reads through MiXCR, storing one row per CDR3 protein. The data contain hundreds of thousands of distinct CDR3 sequences, around 32% of them singletons. This clonotype has a handful of counts. Its antigen is currently unknown. Axillary draining lymph nodes of breast cancer patients supplied the node samples. The receptor was derived from a female donor with breast cancer. Some clones in this sample may be carry-over from other donors' samples. The sequenced sample was axillary lymph node tissue. The rearrangement uses TRBV13 and TRBJ2-6, with 13 bases fitting TRBD2. CDR3 in amino acids: CASSRRRTSGSGGANVLTF. The CDR3 DNA reads as TGTGCCAGCAGCCGCCGACGGACTAGCGGGAGCGGTGGGGCCAACGTCCTGACTTTC.